A selection of T cell receptor beta chains follows, all from one sample in a study of cytomegalovirus exposure and HLA in healthy donors. Clones were read by immunoSEQ multiplex PCR, and TCRdb kept only the in-frame ones, dropping some. Among roughly 100,000 clones listed, around 80% were seen once. The source material was PBMCs. These receptors all stem from a male donor in good health and CMV-seropositive. The CDR3 runs from the conserved cysteine through the conserved F or W. Each record gives: CDR3 length, clone size, J gene, D gene, V gene, CDR3 DNA, CDR3 protein. A D gene is named only where the DNA matches it firmly. A clone size is listed for some rows: how often the clone was seen (once, few, many), or a class if it is expanded.

>12|NA|TRBJ2-1|NA|TRBV6-5
TGTGCCAGCATCGACAGTCACAATGAGCAGTTCTTC
CASIDSHNEQFF
>16|once|TRBJ1-6|TRBD1|TRBV30
TGTGCCTGGAGTACCGTCAGGGGGAAGAAAGATTCACCCCCCCACTTT
CAWSTVRGKKDSPPHF
>15|NA|TRBJ1-5|NA|TRBV19
TGTGCCAGTAGGATTGACAGCTATAGCAATCAGCCCCAGCATTTT
CASRIDSYSNQPQHF
>15|NA|TRBJ2-3|TRBD2|TRBV27
TGTGCCAGCAGTCATACTAGCGGGGGATCAGATACGCAGTATTTT
CASSHTSGGSDTQYF
>15|once|TRBJ1-6|TRBD1|TRBV9
TGTGCCAGCAGGCCCCCCGGGACAGGCAGTTCACCCCTCCACTTT
CASRPPGTGSSPLHF
>14|NA|TRBJ1-1|TRBD1|TRBV29-1
TGCAGCGTAAAAGGGACAGGGGGCGCAACTGAAGCTTTCTTT
CSVKGTGGATEAFF
>15|once|TRBJ2-5|NA|TRBV5-1
TGCGCCAGCAGCTCCCAGACTGACTTAGTTGAGACCCAGTACTTC
CASSSQTDLVETQYF
>17|NA|TRBJ2-3|NA|TRBV4-2
TGTGCCAGCAGCCAGCTCCAAAGGCGGGGGCTGGAAGATACGCAGTATTTT
CASSQLQRRGLEDTQYF
>15|NA|TRBJ1-5|TRBD1|TRBV7-2
TGTGCCAGCAGCCAAAGGGTAGGGGGCGATCAGCCCCAGCATTTT
CASSQRVGGDQPQHF
>17|NA|TRBJ2-3|TRBD2|TRBV29-1
TGCAGCGTTGAAATCGGCGGGGGGACCTCCCGCACAGATACGCAGTATTTT
CSVEIGGGTSRTDTQYF
>15|NA|TRBJ1-1|NA|TRBV7-2
TGTGCCAGCAAGGTTCAGGGTATGGGCCTTGGTGAAGCTTTCTTT
CASKVQGMGLGEAFF
>13|NA|TRBJ1-4|NA|TRBV7-2
TGTGCCAGCAGCTTCGCAGGTGGTGAAAAACTGTTTTTT
CASSFAGGEKLFF
>13|NA|TRBJ2-2|NA|TRBV4-1
TGCGCCAGCAGTAGACTAGGGGTGGGGGAGCTGTTTTTT
CASSRLGVGELFF
>11|NA|TRBJ2-7|NA|TRBV30
TGTGCCTGGAGTAGCGTAAGTCATCGGTACTTC
CAWSSVSHRYF
>17|NA|TRBJ1-2|NA|TRBV5-6
TGTGCCAGCAGCTTACCCGTGCAGGGACTCCAACCTCCAGGCTACACCTTC
CASSLPVQGLQPPGYTF
>14|NA|TRBJ2-5|TRBD2|TRBV10-1
TGCGCCAGCAGTGAAGCGGGGCCTACAGAGACCCAGTACTTC
CASSEAGPTETQYF
>16|NA|TRBJ2-7|TRBD1|TRBV5-6
TGTGCCAGCAGCTTGGGCACGGACAGGGCCTCCTACGAGCAGTACTTC
CASSLGTDRASYEQYF
>12|NA|TRBJ2-5|NA|TRBV7-2
TGTGCCAGCAGCTCCCAGGGGGAGACCCAGTACTTC
CASSSQGETQYF
>13|few|TRBJ1-5|TRBD1|TRBV29-1
TGCAGCGCTTGGGACAGGGGTAGTCAGCCCCAGCATTTT
CSAWDRGSQPQHF
>14|once|TRBJ2-7|NA|TRBV5-1
TGCGCCAGCAGCCCTCAGACAGACGCCAGGGAGCAGTACTTC
CASSPQTDAREQYF
>14|NA|TRBJ1-2|TRBD1|TRBV19
TGTGCCAGTAGTATCCCACCAGGGGGGTATGGCTACACCTTC
CASSIPPGGYGYTF
>16|NA|TRBJ1-1|TRBD1|TRBV12-5
TGTGCTAGTGGTTGGCCCCGGGACAGAGCGAACACTGAAGCTTTCTTT
CASGWPRDRANTEAFF
>15|once|TRBJ1-1|TRBD1|TRBV7-2
TGTGCCAGCAGCTCCCGGACAGGACTGAACACTGAAGCTTTCTTT
CASSSRTGLNTEAFF
>15|NA|TRBJ2-3|NA|TRBV11-2
TGTGCCAGCAGCTTAAATACACCCTCCCTAGATACGCAGTATTTT
CASSLNTPSLDTQYF
>14|NA|TRBJ2-3|NA|TRBV6-5
TGTGCCAGCAGGGAGGGGGGGGCTGGAGATACGCAGTATTTT
CASREGGAGDTQYF
>12|NA|TRBJ2-5|NA|TRBV9
TGTGCCAGCAGCGTACAGGAAGAGACCCAGTACTTC
CASSVQEETQYF
>12|NA|TRBJ2-1|NA|TRBV7-2
TGTGCCAGCAGCTTTAACGGGGATGAGCAGTTCTTC
CASSFNGDEQFF
>15|NA|TRBJ1-1|NA|TRBV25-1
TGTGCCAGCAGTGAATTCGCAGGGATGAACACTGAAGCTTTCTTT
CASSEFAGMNTEAFF
>15|NA|TRBJ2-5|TRBD2|TRBV7-7
TGTGCTAGCAGCTTTGGCGGGGGGGCTGGTGAGACCCAGTACTTC
CASSFGGGAGETQYF
>13|NA|TRBJ2-5|TRBD1|TRBV30
TGTGCCTGTTCGACAGGGGCAAAGGAGACCCAGTACTTC
CACSTGAKETQYF
>16|NA|TRBJ2-7|TRBD2|TRBV7-9
TGTGCCAGCAGCTCCAACGGGGGAGGGAGGTCCTACGAGCAGTACTTC
CASSSNGGGRSYEQYF
>18|NA|TRBJ2-1|NA|TRBV9
TGTGCCAGCAGCCCACCGGGATTATGGAGCGGGTCCTACAATGAGCAGTTCTTC
CASSPPGLWSGSYNEQFF
>13|NA|TRBJ2-5|NA|TRBV25-1
TGTGCCACCGGGGAGGCAGGCGGCGAGACCCAGTACTTC
CATGEAGGETQYF
>15|NA|TRBJ1-5|NA|TRBV9
TGTGCCAGCAGCCCAAGGACGGGGAGCAATCAGCCCCAGCATTTT
CASSPRTGSNQPQHF
>17|NA|TRBJ2-1|TRBD2|TRBV19
TGTGCCAGTAGTGTCCTTACCGGGACTAGCGGGGGGGGCGAGCAGTTCTTC
CASSVLTGTSGGGEQFF
>19|once|TRBJ1-5|TRBD1|TRBV4-1
TGCGCCAGCAGCGCCCGACAGGGGCTAGGGGAACTCGGCAATCAGCCCCAGCATTTT
CASSARQGLGELGNQPQHF
>15|NA|TRBJ2-2|NA|TRBV5-1
TGCGCCAGCAGCTTGGACAGGGTCAACACCGGGGAGCTGTTTTTT
CASSLDRVNTGELFF
>13|NA|TRBJ1-4|NA|TRBV7-9
TGTGCCGGATTACAGACGCCTGATGAAAAACTGTTTTTT
CAGLQTPDEKLFF
>14|NA|TRBJ2-5|TRBD2|TRBV30
TGTGCCTGGAGTGCGACCGCGGGGGGTGAGACCCAGTACTTC
CAWSATAGGETQYF
>14|NA|TRBJ2-5|NA|TRBV5-1
TGCGCCAGCAGCTTGGGGGGGGAGAAAGAGACCCAGTACTTC
CASSLGGEKETQYF
>12|few|TRBJ2-7|NA|TRBV5-1
TGCGCCAGCAGCTTGCAGGGGTACGAGCAGTACTTC
CASSLQGYEQYF
>14|NA|TRBJ1-6|NA|TRBV5-4
TGTGCCAGCAGCCAGCCCGGGACTCACTCACCCCTCCACTTT
CASSQPGTHSPLHF